Listed below are T cell receptor beta chains from one sample, sequenced in a study of glioma-infiltrating T cells. TCRdb re-called the multiplex PCR reads with MiXCR, one entry per CDR3 protein. Of fewer than 500,000 distinct CDR3 sequences detected, roughly two fifths appear once; the ten largest clones hold 12%. The sequenced material came from glioma tissue, nonneoplastic brain tissue, or PBMCs (not recorded which). Source of these receptors: a human donor with low-grade glioma or glioblastoma, undergoing nonglioma brain surgery, or in good health (not recorded which). CDR3s include the opening cysteine and the closing phenylalanine or tryptophan. The order of the fields is J gene, clone size, V gene, D gene, CDR3 protein, CDR3 DNA. The D gene is left open where the match is weak. Size is omitted from some rows. Given values are once, few, many or a class for expanded clones.

TRBJ2-5 few TRBV2 NA CASNGDQF TGTGCCAGCAATGGGGACCAGTTC
TRBJ1-2 NA TRBV19 TRBD1 CASSIGTGTPYGYTF TGTGCCAGTAGTATCGGGACAGGGACCCCCTATGGCTACACCTTC
TRBJ2-7 NA TRBV15 TRBD2 CATSRAPAGGYNEQYF TGTGCCACCAGCAGAGCACCGGCGGGGGGGTACAATGAGCAGTACTTC
TRBJ2-2 NA TRBV28 TRBD2 CASSLLDSGSTGELFF TGTGCCAGCAGTTTATTAGATAGCGGGAGCACCGGGGAGCTGTTTTTT
TRBJ1-2 NA TRBV4-1 NA CASSQEGGGGPLYGYTF TGCGCCAGCAGCCAAGAGGGTGGAGGAGGACCCCTCTATGGCTACACCTTC
TRBJ2-7 NA TRBV6-2/TRBV6-3 TRBD2 CASSYIAGHYEQYF TGTGCCAGCAGTTACATAGCGGGGCACTACGAGCAGTACTTC
TRBJ1-3 once TRBV7-6 NA CASSLEASSGNTIYF TGTGCCAGCAGCTTAGAGGCATCCTCTGGAAACACCATATATTTT
TRBJ1-2 NA TRBV12-3/TRBV12-4 TRBD1 CASSFALRTGIGGYTF TGTGCCAGCAGTTTTGCCCTAAGGACAGGGATTGGTGGCTACACCTTC
TRBJ2-7 many TRBV6-2/TRBV6-3 NA CASSYDRTSNVHEQYF TGTGCCAGCAGTTACGACCGGACATCTAATGTCCACGAGCAGTACTTC
TRBJ2-1 few TRBV2 TRBD1 CASSAGQGNEQFF TGTGCCAGCAGTGCTGGACAGGGGAATGAGCAGTTCTTC
TRBJ1-2 NA TRBV7-9 TRBD1 CASSFLRPSTGGYNYGYTF TGTGCCAGCAGCTTCCTCCGGCCCTCCACAGGGGGCTATAACTATGGCTACACCTTC
TRBJ1-1 few TRBV7-9 NA CASSLAQDTEAFF TGTGCCAGCAGCTTAGCGCAAGACACTGAAGCTTTCTTT
TRBJ2-4 few TRBV20-1 NA CSALIPPYIQYF TGCAGTGCTCTCATCCCCCCGTACATTCAGTACTTC
TRBJ1-5 NA TRBV29-1 TRBD1 CSVGVDRDAIRAQHF TGCAGCGTTGGCGTGGACAGGGACGCAATCAGGGCCCAGCATTTT
TRBJ1-2 NA TRBV4-1 NA CASSRGRVDGYTF TGCGCCAGCAGCCGTGGCAGGGTAGATGGCTACACCTTC
TRBJ2-7 NA TRBV10-3 NA CAISESKVRRSYEQYF TGTGCCATCAGTGAGTCGAAGGTCAGGCGCTCCTACGAGCAGTACTTC
TRBJ1-2 NA TRBV7-2 NA CASSVTPGQSYGYTF TGTGCCAGCAGCGTGACCCCGGGACAAAGCTATGGCTACACCTTC
TRBJ1-3 NA TRBV28 NA CASSTPDGNTIYF TGTGCCAGCAGCACCCCGGACGGAAACACCATATATTTT
TRBJ1-6 few TRBV20-1 TRBD1 CSAEQGSSSPLHF TGCAGTGCTGAACAGGGGTCCTCTTCACCCCTCCACTTT
TRBJ2-1 NA TRBV14 TRBD2 CAGSRLAGGDEQFF TGTGCCGGCAGCCGACTAGCGGGAGGGGATGAGCAGTTCTTC
TRBJ2-7 NA TRBV19 TRBD2 CASSMTSARSHEQYF TGTGCCAGTAGTATGACTAGCGCGCGCTCCCACGAGCAGTACTTC
TRBJ1-4 few TRBV28 NA CASSFFWSTNEKLFF TGTGCCAGCAGTTTTTTTTGGTCAACTAATGAAAAACTGTTTTTT
TRBJ2-7 many TRBV20-1 TRBD2 CSADRLADSYEQYF TGCAGTGCCGATAGACTAGCGGACTCCTACGAGCAGTACTTC
TRBJ2-7 NA TRBV5-6 TRBD1 CASSWDRASEQYF TGTGCCAGCAGCTGGGACAGGGCCAGCGAGCAGTACTTC
TRBJ2-3 NA TRBV2 NA CASIPGPSTDTQYF TGTGCCAGCATCCCGGGACCTAGCACAGATACGCAGTATTTT
TRBJ2-7 NA TRBV28 NA CASSFGRAYEKYF TGTGCCAGCAGTTTCGGCAGAGCCTACGAGAAGTACTTC
TRBJ1-2 NA TRBV19 NA CASSNEAYYGYTF TGTGCCAGTAGTAACGAAGCATACTATGGCTACACCTTC
TRBJ1-1 many TRBV4-1 NA CASSRFPGAGDNEAFF TGCGCCAGCAGCCGATTCCCGGGCGCAGGGGACAATGAAGCTTTCTTT
TRBJ2-7 NA TRBV11-1 NA CASLALGAMYEQYF TGTGCCAGCTTAGCTCTGGGCGCGATGTACGAGCAGTACTTC
TRBJ2-7 NA TRBV20-1 TRBD1 CSAPSPRDSDYEQYF TGCAGTGCTCCCTCCCCCCGGGACAGTGACTACGAGCAGTACTTC
TRBJ2-5 many TRBV6-1 TRBD2 CASSESGAQETQYF TGTGCCAGCAGCGAGAGCGGGGCTCAAGAGACCCAGTACTTC
TRBJ2-5 NA TRBV9 NA CASRREGGTQYF TGTGCCAGCCGGCGGGAAGGTGGGACCCAGTACTTC